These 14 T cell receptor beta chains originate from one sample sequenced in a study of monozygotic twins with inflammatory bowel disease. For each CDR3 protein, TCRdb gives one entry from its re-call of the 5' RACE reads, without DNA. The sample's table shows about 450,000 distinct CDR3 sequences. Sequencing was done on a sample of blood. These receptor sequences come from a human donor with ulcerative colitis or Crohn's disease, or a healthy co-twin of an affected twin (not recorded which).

This CDR3 is CSATTGAGEKLFF. The chain carries TRBV29-1 and TRBJ1-4; TCRdb selects TRBD1, and the lack of DNA leaves this call unchecked. The length of the CDR3 is 13 residues. Germline CDR1 is SQVTM and CDR2 is ANQGSEA.

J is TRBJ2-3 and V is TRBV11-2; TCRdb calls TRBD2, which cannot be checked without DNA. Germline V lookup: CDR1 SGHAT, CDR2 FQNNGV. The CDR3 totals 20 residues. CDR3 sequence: CASSRRIGTSGGMVPDTQYF.

The CDR3: CASSELGKATNEKLFF. This chain joins TRBV2 and TRBJ1-4. Looked up from germline, CDR1 is SNHLY and CDR2 is FYNNEI. This CDR3 is 16 amino acids long.

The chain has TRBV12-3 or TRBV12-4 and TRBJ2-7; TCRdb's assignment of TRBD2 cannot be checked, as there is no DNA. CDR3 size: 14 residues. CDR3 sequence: CASSLRGYESRQYF.

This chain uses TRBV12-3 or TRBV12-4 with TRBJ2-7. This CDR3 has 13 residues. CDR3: CASSPDVEKKQYF.

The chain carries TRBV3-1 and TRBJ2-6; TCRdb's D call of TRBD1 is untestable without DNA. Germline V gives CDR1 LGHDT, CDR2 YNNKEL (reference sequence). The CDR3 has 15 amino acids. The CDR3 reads CASSLSGGVANVLTF.

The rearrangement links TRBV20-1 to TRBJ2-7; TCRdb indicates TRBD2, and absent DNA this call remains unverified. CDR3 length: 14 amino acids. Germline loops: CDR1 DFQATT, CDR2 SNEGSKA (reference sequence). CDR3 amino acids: CSALSSGRSYEQYF.

CDR3 region: CASTLEGQDEFHYEQYF. The chain has TRBV7-9 and TRBJ2-7; absent DNA, TCRdb's TRBD2 call cannot be checked. The CDR3 spans 17 residues. CDR1 is SEHNR, CDR2 FQNEAQ, per germline (reference sequence).

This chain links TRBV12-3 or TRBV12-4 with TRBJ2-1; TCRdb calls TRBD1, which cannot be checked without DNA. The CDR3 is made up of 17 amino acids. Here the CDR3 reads CASTDPEDPSSYNDQFF.

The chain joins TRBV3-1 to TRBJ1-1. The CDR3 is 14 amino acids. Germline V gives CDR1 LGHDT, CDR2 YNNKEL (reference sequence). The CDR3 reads CASSQVVGDTEAFF.

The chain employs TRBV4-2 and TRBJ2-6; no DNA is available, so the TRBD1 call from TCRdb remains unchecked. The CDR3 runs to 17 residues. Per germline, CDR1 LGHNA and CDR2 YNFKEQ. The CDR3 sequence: CASSEDRGYAGANVLTF.

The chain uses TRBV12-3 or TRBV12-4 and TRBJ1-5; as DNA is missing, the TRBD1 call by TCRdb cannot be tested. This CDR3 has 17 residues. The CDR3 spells CASTWAGGASSNQPQHF.

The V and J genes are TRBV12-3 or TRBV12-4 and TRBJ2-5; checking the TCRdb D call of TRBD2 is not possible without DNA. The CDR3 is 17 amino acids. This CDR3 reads CASSLGSIGGAQETQYF.

The CDR3 is CASSLMGQGAWDTQYF. The rearrangement links TRBV11-2 to TRBJ2-3; the D call of TRBD1 rests on TCRdb alone, since no DNA is present to check it. The CDR3 loop spans 16 amino acids. The V gene's germline CDR1 is SGHAT and CDR2 FQNNGV.